This TCR beta chain derives from a study of blood T cell repertoires in COVID-19. Produced via immunoSEQ multiplex PCR; TCRdb's table is partial and in-frame only. The sample includes 260,000 or so clones, 84% of them seen just once. Per the germline V gene, CDR1 is SGHRS and CDR2 is YFSETQ. J was trimmed by 4 bases and V by 1 base; bases with no gene match: 6. This CDR3 spans 16 amino acids. The receptor comes from a human donor in a cohort sampled during active COVID-19. The J gene is TRBJ2-1, the V gene TRBV5-1; 9 nucleotides agree with TRBD2. Sequenced input: peripheral blood. CDR3 nucleotide sequence: TGCGCCAGCAGCTTGTTTAGCGGGAGTATGTACAATGAGCAGTTCTTC. Translated, it gives CASSLFSGSMYNEQFF.